One sample yielded the 29 T cell receptor beta chains listed below, sequenced in a study of CD8+ T cells in alopecia areata. Extraction of RNA preceded its reverse transcription into cDNA, which served as the sequencing template. Produced via immunoSEQ multiplex PCR; TCRdb's table is partial and in-frame only. Of around 190,000 clones in the sample, approximately 60% were seen once. Sequenced material: CD8+ T cells sorted from blood. The receptor set was obtained from a human donor in good health.

To note about this clone: Other DNA sequences in the sample encode the same CDR3. The rearrangement joins TRBV5-1 to TRBJ2-2; 7 positions match TRBD1. Germline trimming cut 1 base from V and 5 bases from J; bases unmatched to any gene: 2. This CDR3 comprises 14 residues. In germline, CDR1 is SGHRS, CDR2 YFSETQ. The CDR3 spells CASSLYRGTGELFF. The CDR3, as DNA: TGCGCCAGCAGCTTGTACAGGGGAACCGGGGAGCTGTTTTTT.

This chain uses TRBV27 with TRBJ2-7; 9 nucleotides match TRBD1. The CDR3 extends over 15 amino acids. Germline values: CDR1 MNHEY, CDR2 SMNVEV (reference sequence). With V trimmed by 5 bases and J by 5 bases, 10 bases remained unmatched. The CDR3 coding sequence is TGTGCCAGCAGTGGGGGGACAGGGATCATCGACGAGCAGTACTTC. Residues: CASSGGTGIIDEQYF.

This clone was observed a handful of times. The chain has TRBV28 and TRBJ2-7; 9 bases fit TRBD1. CDR1 and CDR2 from the germline V gene are MDHEN and SYDVKM. The CDR3 runs to 14 residues. J gave up 5 bases and V 2 bases, and 4 bases lay outside the gene matches. CDR3 DNA sequence: TGTGCCAGCAGTTTAGGGACAGGGTGGGACGAGCAGTACTTC. Translating it yields CASSLGTGWDEQYF. The full variable domain, rest sourced from reference TRBV28 and TRBJ2-7, is DVKVTQSSRYLVKRTGEKVFLECVQDMDHENMFWYRQDPGLGLRLIYFSYDVKMKEKGDIPEGYSVSREKKERFSLILESASTNQTSMYLCASSLGTGWDEQYFGPGTRLTVT.

The rearrangement links TRBV5-1 to TRBJ1-2; a weak D match, TRBD1 (5 bases). The germline gives CDR1 SGHRS, CDR2 YFSETQ. V was cut by 1 base and J by 4 bases, with 8 bases left in between. This CDR3 is 13 amino acids long. The CDR3 sequence: CASSLPDSYGYTF. CDR3 nucleotide sequence: TGCGCCAGCAGCTTGCCAGACAGCTATGGCTACACCTTC.

Points on this clone: It differs at one base from a far larger clone, so likely a read error. This sequence joins TRBV5-5 and TRBJ2-7, with no clear D. Trimming left V 2 bases short and J 3 bases short, with 3 bases between. This CDR3 contains 11 residues. The germline V gene has CDR1 SGHKS and CDR2 YYEKEE (reference sequence). The CDR3 reads CASSFLYEQYF. The CDR3 DNA is TGTGCCAGCAGCTTCCTCTACGAGCAGTACTTC.

This chain links TRBV5-4 with TRBJ1-5; D not certain. With 4 bases removed from V and 6 bases from J, the gap between germline ends came to 8 bases. The CDR3 has 12 residues. Germline CDR1 and CDR2: SGHNT and YYREEE (reference sequence). The CDR3: CASSTYGQPQHF. CDR3 coding DNA: TGTGCCAGCAGCACTTATGGTCAGCCCCAGCATTTT.

This clone was seen at least ten times. The V and J genes are TRBV7-9 and TRBJ1-1; D unresolved. Trimming removed 5 bases at V and 5 bases at J, with 12 bases between. This CDR3 is 13 amino acids long. CDR1 and CDR2 from the germline V gene are SEHNR and FQNEAQ (reference sequence). The CDR3 loop is CASSQDRRTEAFF. The CDR3 DNA is TGTGCCAGCAGCCAAGATAGGAGGACTGAAGCTTTCTTT. The entire variable domain, with the rest obtained from reference TRBV7-9 and TRBJ1-1, is as follows: DTGVSQNPRHKITKRGQNVTFRCDPISEHNRLYWYRQTLGQGPEFLTYFQNEAQLEKSRLLSDRFSAERPKGSFSTLEIQRTEQGDSAMYLCASSQDRRTEAFFGQGTRLTVV.

The rearrangement uses TRBV19 and TRBJ1-2; 11 nucleotides align to TRBD1. Germline CDR1 is LNHDA and CDR2 is SQIVND (reference sequence). The ends lost 5 bases at V and 3 bases at J; junction bases unmatched: 5. The CDR3 extends over 15 amino acids. CDR3 nucleotides: TGTGCCAGTAGTGCCGGGACAGGGGGTCACTATGGCTACACCTTC. Its protein is CASSAGTGGHYGYTF.

This clone is a singleton in its sample. This chain joins TRBV5-1 and TRBJ2-1; D is possibly TRBD2 (6 bases). CDR1 and CDR2 from the germline V gene are SGHRS and YFSETQ. Trimming shortened V by 0 bases and J by 3 bases, and 10 bases separated the two germline ends. The CDR3 consists of 15 residues. The CDR3 is CASSLVSGVYNEQFF. DNA of the CDR3: TGCGCCAGCAGCTTGGTTTCGGGGGTCTACAATGAGCAGTTCTTC.

This clone has just a few counts. This chain joins TRBV13 and TRBJ1-1; D gene uncertain. Germline V lookup: CDR1 PRHDT, CDR2 FYEKMQ (reference sequence). This CDR3 is 13 amino acids long. V was shortened by 0 bases and J by 7 bases, with 9 bases between the two germline ends. The CDR3 here is CASSLGLSFEAFF. For the CDR3, the DNA is TGTGCCAGCAGCTTAGGCCTGAGCTTTGAAGCTTTCTTT.

There are a few counts of this clone. The chain employs TRBV2 and TRBJ2-4; maybe TRBD1 (6 bases). This CDR3 comprises 14 residues. From germline, CDR1 is SNHLY and CDR2 FYNNEI. V lost 6 bases and J 2 bases, leaving 11 bases between the germline ends. In DNA form, the CDR3 reads TGTGCCAGCAGCCCCAGGGGATCCAAAAACATTCAGTACTTC. Amino acids: CASSPRGSKNIQYF.

This chain links TRBV30 with TRBJ1-6; perhaps TRBD1 as D (5 bases). V gave up 4 bases and J gave up 4 bases, with 11 bases separating them. CDR1 is GTSNPN and CDR2 is SVGIG in the germline V gene (reference sequence). The length of the CDR3 is 14 residues. In nucleotides, the CDR3 is TGTGCCTGGAAACAGGCCGATTATAATTCACCCCTCCACTTT. It is translated as CAWKQADYNSPLHF.

This clone turned up a few times. The chain recombines TRBV5-8 with TRBJ1-4, with D uncertain. V was clipped by 0 bases and J by 2 bases, with 11 bases between them. This CDR3 has 16 residues. CDR1 SGHTS and CDR2 YDEGEE come from the germline V gene. CDR3 residues: CASSLGRRATNEKLFF. Here the CDR3 DNA reads TGTGCCAGCAGCTTGGGCCGTCGGGCCACTAATGAAAAACTGTTTTTT.

The J gene is TRBJ1-2, the V gene TRBV9; perhaps TRBD1 as D (5 bases). V was clipped by 0 bases and J by 8 bases, with 17 bases between them. The V gene's germline CDR1 is SGDLS and CDR2 YYNGEE. This CDR3 contains 15 residues. CDR3 region: CASSVATGQPRGYTF. The CDR3 bases are TGTGCCAGCAGCGTAGCTACGGGGCAGCCTCGGGGCTACACCTTC.

This chain uses TRBV7-8 with TRBJ2-3, with D perhaps matching TRBD2 (5 bases). Trimming shortened V by 5 bases and J by 4 bases, and 13 bases separated the two germline ends. CDR1 is SGHVS, CDR2 FQNEAQ, per germline. This CDR3 has 14 amino acids. The CDR3 protein is CASSPRASPDTQYF. The CDR3 nucleotides read TGTGCCAGCAGCCCGAGGGCCAGTCCAGATACGCAGTATTTT.

In nucleotides, the CDR3 is TGTGCCACCAGCAGAGTTAGGGACACAGATACGCAGTATTTT. This encodes CATSRVRDTDTQYF. The V gene is TRBV15, the J gene TRBJ2-3; D remains ambiguous. Trimming cost V 1 base and J 2 bases, with 7 bases left between them. CDR3 length equals 14 residues. Germline V gene data show CDR1 as LNHNV and CDR2 as YYDKDF (reference sequence).

The genes are TRBV5-1 and TRBJ2-2; D gene uncertain. Trimming cost V 1 base and J 2 bases, with 6 bases left between them. The CDR3 sequence is 14 residues long. Germline CDR1 reads SGHRS; CDR2 reads YFSETQ. CDR3 in DNA: TGCGCCAGCAGCTTGCTGTTTAACACCGGGGAGCTGTTTTTT. Translation: CASSLLFNTGELFF.

The V and J genes are TRBV29-1 and TRBJ1-2; the D is unclear. This CDR3 is 15 amino acids long. Per germline, CDR1 SQVTM and CDR2 ANQGSEA. V was pared by 6 bases and J by 2 bases, with 19 bases between. The CDR3 region has the DNA TGCAGCGTACTCGAATACAGTCAAGGGAACTATGGCTACACCTTC. It specifies CSVLEYSQGNYGYTF. The full variable domain, rest sourced from reference TRBV29-1 and TRBJ1-2, is SAVISQKPSRDICQRGTSLTIQCQVDSQVTMMFWYRQQPGQSLTLIATANQGSEATYESGFVIDKFPISRPNLTFSTLTVSNMSPEDSSIYLCSVLEYSQGNYGYTFGSGTRLTVV.

The rearrangement joins TRBV4-1 to TRBJ2-7; TRBD1 matches 7 bases. Germline V lookup: CDR1 MGHRA, CDR2 YSYEKL. The CDR3 spans 15 residues. The trim removed 1 base at V and 7 bases at J, leaving 10 bases unmatched. The DNA of the CDR3 is TGCGCCAGCAGCCAAGGTAGACAGGGTACTACGGAGCAGTACTTC. Encoded protein: CASSQGRQGTTEQYF.

This clone was found once. The chain couples TRBV29-1 to TRBJ1-2; the D gene is possibly TRBD1 (5 bases). Trimming cost V 0 bases and J 4 bases, with 15 bases left between them. Germline assignment: CDR1 SQVTM and CDR2 ANQGSEA. The CDR3 extends over 15 amino acids. The CDR3 reads CSVEDRDQGSYGYTF. The CDR3 DNA reads TGCAGCGTTGAAGATCGGGATCAGGGCAGCTATGGCTACACCTTC.

This clone appeared a single time. The rearrangement joins TRBV19 to TRBJ1-6; 7 nucleotides align to TRBD1. The germline CDR1 and CDR2 sequences are LNHDA and SQIVND (reference sequence). The CDR3 has 14 amino acids. Trimming took 2 bases from V and 14 from J; bases not matched to a gene: 9. CDR3 coding DNA: TGTGCCAGTAGTATAAAAGGGAGGGGGCAAACCCTCCACTTT. It specifies CASSIKGRGQTLHF.

The genes are TRBV30 and TRBJ2-3; TRBD1 aligns across 8 bases. Per the germline V gene, CDR1 is GTSNPN and CDR2 is SVGIG (reference sequence). The CDR3 contains 17 residues. J was trimmed by 2 bases and V by 3 bases; bases with no gene match: 13. CDR3 in DNA: TGTGCCTGGAGGTCAGGGGGCGAGACCTACTACACAGATACGCAGTATTTT. This sequence encodes CAWRSGGETYYTDTQYF.

This clone came up once. The genes are TRBV9 and TRBJ2-3; D uncertain. Germline assignment: CDR1 SGDLS and CDR2 YYNGEE. The CDR3 spans 14 residues. V was cut by 1 base and J by 2 bases, with 8 bases left in between. CDR3 loop: CASSVHRFTDTQYF. CDR3 sequence (DNA): TGTGCCAGCAGCGTACACCGGTTCACAGATACGCAGTATTTT.

The chain carries TRBV2 and TRBJ1-1, with D possibly matching TRBD1 (6 bases). The CDR3 is made up of 14 amino acids. Trimming took off 5 bases at V and 4 bases at J, with 14 bases between the two ends. CDR1 SNHLY and CDR2 FYNNEI come from the germline V gene. The CDR3 bases are TGTGCCAGCAGTCTCCGGGACATAGGCACTGAAGCTTTCTTT. This sequence encodes CASSLRDIGTEAFF.

The chain has TRBV10-2 and TRBJ1-5, with D uncertain. There are 18 residues in the CDR3. Germline lookup yields CDR1 WSHSY and CDR2 SAAADI. Trimming removed 9 bases from V and 9 bases from J, with 33 bases in between. CDR3 protein: CARPPKAGRKASNWPQHF. The CDR3 coding sequence is TGCGCCAGACCACCTAAGGCCGGGAGGAAGGCCTCGAATTGGCCCCAGCATTTT.

The rearrangement links TRBV29-1 to TRBJ2-2; D may be TRBD1 (6 bases). Germline V lookup: CDR1 SQVTM, CDR2 ANQGSEA. Between the trimmed V and J ends, which lost 5 bases and 3 bases, there was a span of 10 bases. The CDR3 spans 13 residues. CDR3 nucleotides: TGCAGCGTTCGGGACAAGGACACCGGGGAGCTGTTTTTT. Translation gives CSVRDKDTGELFF.

This clone appeared a few times. The chain uses TRBV27 and TRBJ2-7, with D perhaps TRBD1 (7 bases). Germline V gene lookup returns CDR1 MNHEY and CDR2 SMNVEV (reference sequence). This CDR3 region has 13 residues. Trimming took off 10 bases at V and 2 bases at J, with 15 bases between the two ends. Written as DNA, the CDR3 is TGTGCCACCTGGCAGGGGGAGGCCTACGAGCAGTACTTC. Translated, it gives CATWQGEAYEQYF.

This clone showed up just once. This sequence joins TRBV4-2 and TRBJ2-1; 8 positions match TRBD1. This CDR3 comprises 13 residues. The germline V gene encodes CDR1 LGHNA and CDR2 YNFKEQ. V dropped 1 base and J dropped 8; count of bases not matched to a gene: 1. The CDR3 reads CASSQGQGYEQFF. The DNA for the CDR3 is TGTGCCAGCAGCCAAGGACAGGGGTATGAGCAGTTCTTC.

A few counts support this clone. For the CDR3, the DNA is TGCAGCGTTGAAGTGTTCCAGGGTAGTAGGAGGGATACGCAGTATTTT. Amino acids: CSVEVFQGSRRDTQYF. The chain couples TRBV29-1 to TRBJ2-3; D possibly uses TRBD1 or TRBD2 (5 bases each). Between the trimmed V and J ends, which lost 1 base and 6 bases, there was a span of 20 bases. Germline V gene sequence: CDR1 SQVTM, CDR2 ANQGSEA. This CDR3 region has 16 residues.